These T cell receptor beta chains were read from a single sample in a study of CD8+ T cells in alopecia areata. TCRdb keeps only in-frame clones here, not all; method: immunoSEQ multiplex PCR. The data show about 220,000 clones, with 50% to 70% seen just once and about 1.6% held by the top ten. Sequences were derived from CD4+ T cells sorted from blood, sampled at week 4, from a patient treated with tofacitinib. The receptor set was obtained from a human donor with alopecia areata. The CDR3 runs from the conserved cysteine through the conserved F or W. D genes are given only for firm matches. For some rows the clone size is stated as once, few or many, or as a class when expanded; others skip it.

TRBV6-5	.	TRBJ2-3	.	CASSKATGTQYF	TGTGCCAGCAGCAAGGCTACTGGTACGCAGTATTTT
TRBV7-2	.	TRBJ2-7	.	CASSRLRGVDYEQYF	TGTGCCAGCAGCCGGTTGAGGGGTGTGGACTACGAGCAGTACTTC
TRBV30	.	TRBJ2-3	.	CAWNAGGRTDTQYF	TGTGCCTGGAATGCTGGGGGGCGCACAGATACGCAGTATTTT
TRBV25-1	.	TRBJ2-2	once	CASSRAGNTGELFF	TGTGCCAGCTCCCGAGCAGGGAACACCGGGGAGCTGTTTTTT
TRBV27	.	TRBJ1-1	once	CASSLRRGGNTEAFF	TGTGCCAGCAGTTTAAGGAGGGGCGGGAACACTGAAGCTTTCTTT
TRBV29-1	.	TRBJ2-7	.	CSAGQGTIYEQYF	TGCAGCGCGGGGCAGGGCACCATCTACGAGCAGTACTTC
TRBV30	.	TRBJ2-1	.	CAWGQYNEQFF	TGTGCCTGGGGACAGTACAATGAGCAGTTCTTC
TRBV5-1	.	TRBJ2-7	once	CASSRTNEGSPEQYF	TGCGCCAGCAGTCGTACCAACGAGGGGAGTCCCGAGCAGTACTTC
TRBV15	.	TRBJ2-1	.	CATSRAPPEVTTFF	TGTGCCACCAGCAGAGCCCCACCCGAGGTTACGACATTCTTC
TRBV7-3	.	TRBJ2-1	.	CASSPGRNYNEQFF	TGTGCCAGCAGCCCGGGACGGAACTACAATGAGCAGTTCTTC
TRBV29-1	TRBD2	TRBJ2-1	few	CSALAGGNEQFF	TGCAGCGCCTTAGCGGGGGGTAATGAGCAGTTCTTC
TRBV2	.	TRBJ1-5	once	CASMMGGNQPQHF	TGTGCCAGCATGATGGGGGGCAATCAGCCCCAGCATTTT
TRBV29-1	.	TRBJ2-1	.	CSVEDRGLIEQFF	TGCAGCGTTGAAGATCGTGGACTAATTGAGCAGTTCTTC
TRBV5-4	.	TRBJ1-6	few	CASSLPRTAVF	TGTGCCAGCAGCTTACCCAGGACGGCTGTTTTT
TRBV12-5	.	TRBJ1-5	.	CASGSPVGRDNQPQHF	TGTGCTAGTGGTTCCCCCGTGGGGAGGGACAATCAGCCCCAGCATTTT
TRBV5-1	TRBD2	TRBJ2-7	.	CASSPGEGFDEQYF	TGCGCCAGCAGCCCGGGGGAGGGGTTCGACGAGCAGTACTTC
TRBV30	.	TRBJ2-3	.	CAWSAGVGTQYF	TGTGCCTGGAGTGCGGGGGTTGGTACGCAGTATTTT
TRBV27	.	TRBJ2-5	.	CASSGGPPGTQYF	TGTGCCAGCAGTGGGGGCCCCCCGGGGACCCAGTACTTC
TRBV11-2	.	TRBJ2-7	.	CAGQRDSDYEQYF	TGTGCCGGTCAACGGGACTCGGACTACGAGCAGTACTTC
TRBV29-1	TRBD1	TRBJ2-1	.	CSVTGTGGEQFF	TGCAGCGTTACCGGGACAGGGGGTGAGCAGTTCTTC
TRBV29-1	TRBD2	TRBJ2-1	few	CSAAGFTGGGSYNEQFF	TGCAGCGCAGCAGGTTTTACGGGGGGAGGCTCCTACAATGAGCAGTTCTTC
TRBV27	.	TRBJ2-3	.	CASSARGTGGDTQYF	TGTGCCAGCAGTGCCAGGGGGACGGGAGGGGATACGCAGTATTTT
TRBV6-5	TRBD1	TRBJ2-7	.	CASTPAGGYEQYF	TGTGCCAGCACCCCGGCAGGGGGCTACGAGCAGTACTTC
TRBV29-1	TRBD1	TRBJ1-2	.	CSAWGDRGTNYGYTF	TGCAGCGCATGGGGGGACAGGGGAACTAACTATGGCTACACCTTC
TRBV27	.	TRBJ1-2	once	CASSRRDPGRDYGYTF	TGTGCCAGCAGTCGCCGGGACCCGGGAAGGGACTATGGCTACACCTTC
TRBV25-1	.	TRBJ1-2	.	CASSEYGSGYTF	TGTGCCAGCAGTGAATATGGATCTGGCTACACCTTC
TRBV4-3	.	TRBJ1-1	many	CASSRTGEAFF	TGCGCCAGCAGCCGTACAGGGGAAGCTTTCTTT
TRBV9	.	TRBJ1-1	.	CASSVTGNTEAFF	TGTGCCAGCAGCGTAACAGGGAACACTGAAGCTTTCTTT
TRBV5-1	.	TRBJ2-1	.	CASSLDFSYNEQFF	TGCGCCAGCAGCTTGGACTTTTCCTACAATGAGCAGTTCTTC
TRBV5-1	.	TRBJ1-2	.	CASSSDLGQTNYGYTF	TGCGCCAGCAGCTCAGATTTGGGACAAACTAACTATGGCTACACCTTC
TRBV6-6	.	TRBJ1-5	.	CASSQPQQPQHF	TGTGCCAGCAGCCAACCGCAACAGCCCCAGCATTTT
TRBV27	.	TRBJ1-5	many	CASSFFGFNQPQHF	TGTGCCAGCAGTTTCTTCGGGTTCAATCAGCCCCAGCATTTT
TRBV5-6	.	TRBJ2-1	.	CASSLKAGTYNEQFF	TGTGCCAGCAGCTTGAAGGCAGGGACTTACAATGAGCAGTTCTTC
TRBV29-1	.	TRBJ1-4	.	CSVELSGMYEDEKLFF	TGCAGCGTTGAATTGTCAGGGATGTATGAGGATGAAAAACTGTTTTTT
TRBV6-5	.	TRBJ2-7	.	CASSYNRDSTAHEQYF	TGTGCCAGCAGTTACAACCGGGACTCAACTGCCCACGAGCAGTACTTC
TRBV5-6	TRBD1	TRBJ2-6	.	CASSLSRGQTFSGANVLTF	TGTGCCAGCAGCCTCTCCCGGGGACAGACTTTCTCTGGGGCCAACGTCCTGACTTTC
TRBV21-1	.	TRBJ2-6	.	CASSKLGTGGVLTF	TGTGCCAGCAGCAAGTTGGGGACAGGGGGCGTCCTGACTTTC
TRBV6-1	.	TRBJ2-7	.	CASSAGSQGEQYF	TGTGCCAGCAGTGCAGGGTCTCAAGGCGAGCAGTACTTC
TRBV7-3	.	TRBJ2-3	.	CASRYGSDTQYF	TGTGCCAGCAGGTACGGATCAGATACGCAGTATTTT
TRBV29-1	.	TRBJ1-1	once	CSVEGRANTEAFF	TGCAGCGTTGAGGGGAGGGCGAACACTGAAGCTTTCTTT
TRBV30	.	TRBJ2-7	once	CAWSVGGYSYEQYF	TGTGCCTGGAGTGTGGGGGGATACTCCTACGAGCAGTACTTC
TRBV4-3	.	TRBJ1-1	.	CASSLGQLGTEAFF	TGCGCCAGCAGCCTCGGACAGTTGGGCACTGAAGCTTTCTTT
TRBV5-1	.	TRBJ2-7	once	CASSEDGISSYEQYF	TGCGCCAGCAGCGAGGACGGAATCTCCTCCTACGAGCAGTACTTC
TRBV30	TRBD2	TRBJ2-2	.	CAWIAGTSGRHRRTGELFF	TGTGCCTGGATCGCCGGGACTAGCGGGAGGCACCGGAGAACCGGGGAGCTGTTTTTT
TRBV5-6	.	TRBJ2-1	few	CASSRWDRGAYNEQFF	TGTGCCAGCAGCCGATGGGACCGAGGCGCTTACAATGAGCAGTTCTTC
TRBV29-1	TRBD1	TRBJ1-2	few	CSVAGQGSGYTF	TGCAGCGTTGCCGGACAGGGCTCTGGCTACACCTTC
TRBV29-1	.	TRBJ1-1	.	CSVPGALNTEAFF	TGCAGCGTCCCCGGGGCACTGAACACTGAAGCTTTCTTT
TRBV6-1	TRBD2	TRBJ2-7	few	CASSETSGGSRYF	TGTGCCAGCAGTGAGACTAGCGGGGGCTCGCGGTACTTC
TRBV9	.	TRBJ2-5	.	CASSGRDQETQYF	TGTGCCAGCAGCGGCAGGGACCAAGAGACCCAGTACTTC
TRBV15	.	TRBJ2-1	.	CATSKTGEQFF	TGTGCCACCAGTAAAACCGGTGAGCAGTTCTTC
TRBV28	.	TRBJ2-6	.	CASSPPPGSGANVLTF	TGTGCCAGCAGTCCCCCTCCAGGCTCTGGGGCCAACGTCCTGACTTTC
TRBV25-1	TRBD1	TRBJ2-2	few	CASTERRDSAGELFF	TGTGCCAGCACCGAACGCCGGGACAGCGCGGGGGAGCTGTTTTTT
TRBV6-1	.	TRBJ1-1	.	CASSDWENTEAFF	TGTGCCAGCAGTGACTGGGAGAACACTGAAGCTTTCTTT
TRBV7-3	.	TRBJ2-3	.	CASSLTRVDTQYF	TGTGCCAGCAGCTTAACGCGCGTAGATACGCAGTATTTT
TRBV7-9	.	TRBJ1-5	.	CASSLSNQPQHF	TGTGCCAGCAGCTTATCCAATCAGCCCCAGCATTTT
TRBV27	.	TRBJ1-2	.	CASSPDGRYGYTF	TGTGCCAGCAGTCCGGACGGACGCTATGGCTACACCTTC
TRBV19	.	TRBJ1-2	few	CASSTTVAGYTF	TGTGCCAGTAGTACGACGGTGGCTGGCTACACCTTC
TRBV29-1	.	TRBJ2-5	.	CSAATRVTETQYF	TGCAGCGCCGCGACAAGAGTGACAGAGACCCAGTACTTC
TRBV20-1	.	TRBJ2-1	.	CSADSYNEQFF	TGCAGTGCTGACAGCTACAATGAGCAGTTCTTC
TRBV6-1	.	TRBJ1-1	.	CASSVSGLSNTEAFF	TGTGCCAGCAGTGTTTCAGGGCTTTCGAACACTGAAGCTTTCTTT